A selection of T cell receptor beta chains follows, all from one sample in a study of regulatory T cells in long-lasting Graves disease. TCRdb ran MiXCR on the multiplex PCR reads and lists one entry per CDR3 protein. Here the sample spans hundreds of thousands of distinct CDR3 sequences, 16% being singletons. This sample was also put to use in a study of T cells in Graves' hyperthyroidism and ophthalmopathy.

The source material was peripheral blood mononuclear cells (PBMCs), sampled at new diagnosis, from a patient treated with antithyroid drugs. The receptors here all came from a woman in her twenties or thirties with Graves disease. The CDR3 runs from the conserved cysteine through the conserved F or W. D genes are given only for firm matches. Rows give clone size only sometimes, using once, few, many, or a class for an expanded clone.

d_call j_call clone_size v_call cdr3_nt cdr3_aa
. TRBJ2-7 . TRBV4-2 TGTGCCAGCAGCCAAGATAAGGGTTCAAACTACGAGCAGTACTTC CASSQDKGSNYEQYF
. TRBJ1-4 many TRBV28 TGTGCCACCCTCAGGGAGATGGGTGAAAAACTGTTTTTT CATLREMGEKLFF
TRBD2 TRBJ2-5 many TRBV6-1 TGTGCCAGCGGACGAGGTGGACTAGCGGGAGGAACCCAAGAGACCCAGTACTTC CASGRGGLAGGTQETQYF
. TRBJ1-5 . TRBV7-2 TGTGCCAGCAGCTTGTCAGGCTCCGGGGTCAATCAGCCCCAGCATTTT CASSLSGSGVNQPQHF
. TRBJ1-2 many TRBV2 TGTGCCAGCACCAAAGAGGGGCACGGTTATGGCTACACCTTC CASTKEGHGYGYTF
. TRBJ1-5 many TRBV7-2 TGTGCCAGCAGCTCGCGGGACAATAATCAGCCCCAGCATTTT CASSSRDNNQPQHF
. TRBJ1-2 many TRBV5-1 TGCGCCAGCAGCTTGGCCGGCAGGCAGTCTGATGGCTACACCTTC CASSLAGRQSDGYTF
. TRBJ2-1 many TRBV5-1 TGCGCCAGCAGGCGGCGAGACAATGAGCAGTTCTTC CASRRRDNEQFF
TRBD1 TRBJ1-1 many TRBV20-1 TGCAGTGCCAGGGGTCAAAGGACAGGGGTCGCTGAAGCTTTCTTT CSARGQRTGVAEAFF
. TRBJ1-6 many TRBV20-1 TGCAGTGCTCCCCCCGAAGCAGGGAACGCTGAACCCCTCCACTTT CSAPPEAGNAEPLHF
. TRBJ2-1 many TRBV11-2 TGTGCCAGCAGCTTATCTAGTTCCCATGAGCAGTTCTTC CASSLSSSHEQFF
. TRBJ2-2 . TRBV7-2 TGTGCCAGCAGCTTAGAACCCGGGTCAACCGGGGAGCTGTTTTTT CASSLEPGSTGELFF
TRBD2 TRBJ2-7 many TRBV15 TGTGCCACCAGCAGAGATTCGGGGGGATCCTATTACGAGCAGTACTTC CATSRDSGGSYYEQYF
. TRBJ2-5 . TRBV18 TGTGCCAGCTCTCCGGGCGAGCAGACCCAGTACTTC CASSPGEQTQYF
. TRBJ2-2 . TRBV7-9 TGTGCCAGCAGCTATCCAGACTACTCCATGGGCACCGGGGAGCTGTTTTTT CASSYPDYSMGTGELFF
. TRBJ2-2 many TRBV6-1 TGTGCCAGCAGCCCCTCGGGGCACACCGGGGAGCTGTTTTTT CASSPSGHTGELFF